This paragraph reports one T cell receptor beta chain. Its recognized antigen is unknown. Within one base of it there is no much larger clone, and no base qualities were kept. Each collaborating institution followed its own protocols to collect whole blood in K2EDTA tubes. For TCRbeta analysis, collaborator samples were shipped as frozen whole blood, as isolated PBMCs, or as DNA extracted from either sample type. The data belong to a study of blood T cell repertoires in COVID-19 (dated by TCRdb to the early 2020s). Looking at the study overall: Collaborator samples came from the United States, Italy and Spain and covered acute and convalescent phases of COVID-19. Samples came from the ongoing ImmuneRACE study (first 160 participants) plus 1,254 subjects from 6 global collaborators. The material from the prospective study consisted of cDNA or gDNA derived from T cells, B-cell-depleted T cells, or PBMCs. The dataset comprised deeply sampled blood TCRbeta repertoires from subjects exposed to, actively infected with, or recovered from COVID-19. The repertoires were made available in a free public database intended to serve as a resource for research on the immune response to SARS-CoV-2. HLA class I and class II types, where available, came from metadata supplied by the sample provider rather than from assay-based typing. Nearly every sample came with metadata listing a de-identified subject ID, COVID-19 status, age in years and sex.

TCRbeta CDR3 regions were amplified from genomic DNA using the immunoSEQ Assay, a bias-controlled multiplex PCR. Turning to the authors' computational methods: Nucleated cell counts per sample were estimated from amplification of reference gene primers within the assay. Sequence reads were collapsed and filtered to measure the absolute abundance of every unique TCRbeta CDR3 rearrangement. For each sample, productive Simpson clonality was calculated by taking the square root of Simpson's diversity index across productive rearrangements. Held by TCRdb, this immuneACCESS table contains in-frame sequences only and omits some clones. Under half of the omission traces to an unresolved V gene where checked; the cause of the rest is unknown. V, J and clone size are those of that table, while D and trimming were read from the DNA. This sample gives around 30,000 clones in total; approximately 91% of them show up just once. Less than 15% of the sample is in the top ten clones.

On the study overall, not on this receptor specifically: Clinical and demographic metadata were provided uncurated, with the amount varying by source and participant.

The CDR3 spans 14 residues, from the cysteine through the phenylalanine. CDR3 DNA is the only sequence kept; it has 42 bases, read in frame from the first base. The germline V gene gives CDR1 as SNHLY and CDR2 as FYNNEI. Compared with germline, V lacks 5 bases and J lacks 7 bases; bases without a gene match: 10. The sample was peripheral blood. The rearranged segments are TRBV2 and TRBJ1-2; TRBD1 matches 7 bases in the middle. This receptor was identified in a man aged 70-80 years with active COVID-19. The nucleotide sequence is given as TGTGCCAGCAGTCCCGACAGGGTCGGTAGTGGCTACACCTTC. Its coded protein is CASSPDRVGSGYTF.